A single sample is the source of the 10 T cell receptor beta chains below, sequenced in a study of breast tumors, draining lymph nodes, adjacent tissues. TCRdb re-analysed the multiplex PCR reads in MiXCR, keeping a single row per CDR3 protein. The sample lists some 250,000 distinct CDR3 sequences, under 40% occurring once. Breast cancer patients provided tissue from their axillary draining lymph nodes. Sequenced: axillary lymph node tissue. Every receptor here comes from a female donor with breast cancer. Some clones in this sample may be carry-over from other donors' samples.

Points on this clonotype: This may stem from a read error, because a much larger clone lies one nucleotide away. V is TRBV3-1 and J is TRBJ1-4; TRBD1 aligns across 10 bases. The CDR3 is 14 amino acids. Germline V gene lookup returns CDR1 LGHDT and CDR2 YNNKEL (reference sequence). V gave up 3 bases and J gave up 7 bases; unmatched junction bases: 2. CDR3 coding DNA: TGTGCCAGCAGCCAGGGACAGGGGAGTGAAAAACTGTTTTTT. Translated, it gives CASSQGQGSEKLFF.

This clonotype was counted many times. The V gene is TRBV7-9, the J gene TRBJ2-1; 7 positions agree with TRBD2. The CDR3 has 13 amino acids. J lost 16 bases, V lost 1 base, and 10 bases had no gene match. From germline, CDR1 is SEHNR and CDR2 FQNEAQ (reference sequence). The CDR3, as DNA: TGTGCCAGCAGCTTAGGCGAGGGGAGGGTAGATTTCTTC. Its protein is CASSLGEGRVDFF. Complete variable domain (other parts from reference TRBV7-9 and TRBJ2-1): DTGVSQNPRHKITKRGQNVTFRCDPISEHNRLYWYRQTLGQGPEFLTYFQNEAQLEKSRLLSDRFSAERPKGSFSTLEIQRTEQGDSAMYLCASSLGEGRVDFFGPGTRLTVL.

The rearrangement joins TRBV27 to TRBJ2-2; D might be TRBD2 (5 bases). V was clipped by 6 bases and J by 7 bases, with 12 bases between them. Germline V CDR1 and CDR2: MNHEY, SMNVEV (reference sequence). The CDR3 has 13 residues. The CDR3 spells CASRPTRGGELFF. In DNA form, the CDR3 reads TGTGCCAGCAGGCCGACACGGGGCGGGGAGCTGTTTTTT.

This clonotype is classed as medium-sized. The CDR3 loop is CASSLVASGNTIYF. DNA for the CDR3: TGTGCCAGCAGCTTAGTGGCCTCTGGAAACACCATATATTTT. V and J are TRBV7-8 and TRBJ1-3; D is uncertain. The length of the CDR3 is 14 residues. Trimming removed 1 base from V and 0 bases from J, with 4 bases in between. Germline V gene data show CDR1 as SGHVS and CDR2 as FQNEAQ.

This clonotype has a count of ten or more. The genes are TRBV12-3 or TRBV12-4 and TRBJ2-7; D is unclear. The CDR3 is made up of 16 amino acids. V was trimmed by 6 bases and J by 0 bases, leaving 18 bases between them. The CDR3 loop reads CASSSYPVGGSYEQYF. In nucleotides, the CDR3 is TGTGCCAGCAGCTCATATCCCGTGGGCGGCTCCTACGAGCAGTACTTC.

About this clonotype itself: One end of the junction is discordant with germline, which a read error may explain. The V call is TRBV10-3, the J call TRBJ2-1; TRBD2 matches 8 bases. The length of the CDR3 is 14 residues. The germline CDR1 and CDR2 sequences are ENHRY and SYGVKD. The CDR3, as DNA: TGTGCCACCAGCCGAGCGGGAGCCTATAATGAGCAGTTCTTC. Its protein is CATSRAGAYNEQFF.

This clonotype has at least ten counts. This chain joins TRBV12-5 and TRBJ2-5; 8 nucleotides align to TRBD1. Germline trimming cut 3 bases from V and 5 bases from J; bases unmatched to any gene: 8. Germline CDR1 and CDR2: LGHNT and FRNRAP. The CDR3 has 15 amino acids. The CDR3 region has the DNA TGTGCTAGTGGTTTCACACGGACAGGGCGGGAGACCCAGTACTTC. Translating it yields CASGFTRTGRETQYF.

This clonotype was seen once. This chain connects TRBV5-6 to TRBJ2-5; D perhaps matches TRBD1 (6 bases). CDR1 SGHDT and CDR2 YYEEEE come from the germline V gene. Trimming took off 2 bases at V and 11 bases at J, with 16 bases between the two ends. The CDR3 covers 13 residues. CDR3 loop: CASSLTGTISQYF. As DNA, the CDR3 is TGTGCCAGCAGCTTAACCGGGACAATCAGTCAGTACTTC.

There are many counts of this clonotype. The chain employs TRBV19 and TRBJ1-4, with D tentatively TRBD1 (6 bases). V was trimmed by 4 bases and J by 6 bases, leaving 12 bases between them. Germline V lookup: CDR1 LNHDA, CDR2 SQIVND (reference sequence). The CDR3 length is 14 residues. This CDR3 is CASSRTEIHEKLFF. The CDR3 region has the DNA TGTGCCAGTAGTAGGACAGAGATACATGAAAAACTGTTTTTT.

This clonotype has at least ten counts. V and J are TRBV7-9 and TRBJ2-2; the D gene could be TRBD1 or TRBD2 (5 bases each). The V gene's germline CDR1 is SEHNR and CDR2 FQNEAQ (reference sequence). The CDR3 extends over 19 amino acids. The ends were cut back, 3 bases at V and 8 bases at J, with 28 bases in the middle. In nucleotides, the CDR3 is TGTGCCAGCAGCTTTTTGCAAACCACCGTCTGGGACGAGGAGGGGGAGCTGTTTTTT. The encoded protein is CASSFLQTTVWDEEGELFF.